The following is a T cell receptor (beta chain) sequence with its context. Its antigen is as yet unknown. TCRdb reprocessed the RT-PCR reads via MiXCR and lists one record per CDR3 protein. The data show roughly 630,000 distinct CDR3 sequences, with 14% seen just once and roughly 7.2% held by the top ten. The data belong to a study of response to subunit inactivated influenza vaccine. Study-wide findings and caveats: Authors suggested seasonal influenza vaccinations each recruit few new T cells.

Losses at the gene ends were 4 bases for V and 4 bases for J; bases not matched to a gene: 7. The CDR3 runs 15 residues. From germline, CDR1 is SGHVS and CDR2 FQNEAQ. This specimen was PBMCs from blood, taken approximately 15 days before vaccination. This clonotype originated in a man aged 50 or older who received an inactivated influenza vaccine. The chain couples TRBV7-8 to TRBJ2-1; TRBD1 aligns across 7 bases. CDR3 region: CASSSQGRVYNEQFF. CDR3 coding DNA: TGTGCCAGCAGCTCACAGGGGCGGGTTTACAATGAGCAGTTCTTC.